Sequencing of this T cell receptor (beta chain) was carried out in a study of regulatory T cells in long-lasting Graves disease. CDR1 and CDR2 from the germline V gene are LNHNV and YYDKDF (reference sequence). The CDR3 length is 13 residues. The V end was cut by 6 bases, the J end by 2 bases, with 8 bases between. Relying on iRepertoire HTBI primers and Arm-PCR of CDR3 regions, the team built TCR beta libraries. TCRdb used MiXCR to reprocess the multiplex PCR reads, holding one entry per CDR3 protein. The data show 680,000 or so distinct CDR3 sequences, with around 17% seen just once and about 20% held by the top ten. Time point specified: newly diagnosed GD, antithyroid drugs for less than 3 months. PBMC-derived RNA was used for the TCR library. This sample was shared with a second study, whose subject was T cells in Graves' hyperthyroidism and ophthalmopathy.

The origin of this receptor is a woman in her twenties or thirties with Graves disease. The chain couples TRBV15 to TRBJ1-3, with D uncertain. The sequences come from peripheral blood mononuclear cells (PBMCs), collected at new diagnosis, from a patient treated with antithyroid drugs. The CDR3 region has the DNA TGTGCCACCAGTTTATGGACTGGAAACACCATATATTTT. Amino acids: CATSLWTGNTIYF.